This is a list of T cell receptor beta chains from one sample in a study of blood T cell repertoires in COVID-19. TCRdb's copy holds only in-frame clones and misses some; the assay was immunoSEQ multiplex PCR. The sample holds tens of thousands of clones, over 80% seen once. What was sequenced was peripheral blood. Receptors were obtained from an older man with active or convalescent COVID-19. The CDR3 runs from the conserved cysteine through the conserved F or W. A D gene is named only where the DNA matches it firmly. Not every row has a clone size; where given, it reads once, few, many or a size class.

cdr3_nt: TGCGCCAGCAGCCGACAGCAAGGCGCGAACACCGGGGAGCTGTTTTTT
cdr3_aa: CASSRQQGANTGELFF
d_call: NA
j_call: TRBJ2-2
v_call: TRBV5-1
clone_size: NA

cdr3_nt: TGTGCCAGCTCACCATCCCTCGCGACTAGCGGTCAAGAGACCCAGTACTTC
cdr3_aa: CASSPSLATSGQETQYF
d_call: TRBD2
j_call: TRBJ2-5
v_call: TRBV18
clone_size: NA

cdr3_nt: TGTGCCAGCTCACCACCGCGTCAGGGGCCAGTCCCCACCACTGAAGCTTTCTTT
cdr3_aa: CASSPPRQGPVPTTEAFF
d_call: NA
j_call: TRBJ1-1
v_call: TRBV18
clone_size: NA

cdr3_nt: TGTGCCAGCAGACCAATCGGGGGGTTAAATTCACCCCTCCACTTT
cdr3_aa: CASRPIGGLNSPLHF
d_call: NA
j_call: TRBJ1-6
v_call: TRBV6-5
clone_size: NA

cdr3_nt: TGTGCCTGGACCGGCAAGATGGGACAGGCCTCTGGGGCCAACGTCCTGACTTTC
cdr3_aa: CAWTGKMGQASGANVLTF
d_call: TRBD1
j_call: TRBJ2-6
v_call: TRBV30
clone_size: NA

cdr3_nt: TGTGCCAGCAGCCGGTGGACAGGGCCCCAGCATTTT
cdr3_aa: CASSRWTGPQHF
d_call: TRBD1
j_call: TRBJ1-5
v_call: TRBV6-5
clone_size: NA

cdr3_nt: TGCGCCAGCAGCCGCAAACAGGGGGCGGATGAAAAACTGTTTTTT
cdr3_aa: CASSRKQGADEKLFF
d_call: TRBD1
j_call: TRBJ1-4
v_call: TRBV4-1
clone_size: NA

cdr3_nt: TGCAGCGTTGATGAGGGGGTCTTGGCCCAGTACTTC
cdr3_aa: CSVDEGVLAQYF
d_call: NA
j_call: TRBJ2-5
v_call: TRBV29-1
clone_size: NA

cdr3_nt: TGTGCTAGTGGAACGGACAGTTTTGCCGAGCAGTACTTC
cdr3_aa: CASGTDSFAEQYF
d_call: NA
j_call: TRBJ2-7
v_call: TRBV12-5
clone_size: few

cdr3_nt: TGTGCCAGCAGTTACTCCGGGTCGCTTATGGAAGCTTTCTTT
cdr3_aa: CASSYSGSLMEAFF
d_call: NA
j_call: TRBJ1-1
v_call: TRBV6-5
clone_size: NA

cdr3_nt: TGTGCCAGCAAACCTGTTGCCGCGGGTTACAATGAGCAGTTCTTC
cdr3_aa: CASKPVAAGYNEQFF
d_call: NA
j_call: TRBJ2-1
v_call: TRBV27
clone_size: NA

cdr3_nt: TGTGCCAGCAGAGCGGCACCGGGACAGACCTATGGCTACACCTTC
cdr3_aa: CASRAAPGQTYGYTF
d_call: TRBD1
j_call: TRBJ1-2
v_call: TRBV5-4
clone_size: NA

cdr3_nt: TGTGCCAGCAGTTACTCGAAGCAATATGGCTACACCTTC
cdr3_aa: CASSYSKQYGYTF
d_call: NA
j_call: TRBJ1-2
v_call: TRBV6-2/TRBV6-3
clone_size: few

cdr3_nt: TGTGCCAGCAGCTTGGACAGGGGAAATGAGCAGTTCTTC
cdr3_aa: CASSLDRGNEQFF
d_call: TRBD1
j_call: TRBJ2-1
v_call: TRBV5-6
clone_size: NA

cdr3_nt: TGTGCCAGCAGCCAAGAGGTACAGGTGCAAGAGACCCAGTACTTC
cdr3_aa: CASSQEVQVQETQYF
d_call: NA
j_call: TRBJ2-5
v_call: TRBV3-1/TRBV3-2
clone_size: NA

cdr3_nt: TGTGCCAGCAGCTCGGGACAGGGTGGGACCCAGTACTTC
cdr3_aa: CASSSGQGGTQYF
d_call: TRBD1
j_call: TRBJ2-5
v_call: TRBV11-2
clone_size: NA

cdr3_nt: TGTGCCAGCAGTTCCGGGACAGTATGGAATGGCTACACCTTC
cdr3_aa: CASSSGTVWNGYTF
d_call: TRBD1
j_call: TRBJ1-2
v_call: TRBV6-1
clone_size: NA

cdr3_nt: TGCGCCAGCAGCTTGTCCCAGGGGGCTGGAAACACCATATATTTT
cdr3_aa: CASSLSQGAGNTIYF
d_call: TRBD1
j_call: TRBJ1-3
v_call: TRBV5-1
clone_size: NA

cdr3_nt: TGCGCCAGCTCAAAACTAGCGGGGAGAAGGGACGGCACAGATACGCAGTATTTT
cdr3_aa: CASSKLAGRRDGTDTQYF
d_call: TRBD2
j_call: TRBJ2-3
v_call: TRBV4-1
clone_size: NA

cdr3_nt: TGCGCCAGCAGCTTGATTACGCAGGGCTACGAGCAGTACTTC
cdr3_aa: CASSLITQGYEQYF
d_call: NA
j_call: TRBJ2-7
v_call: TRBV5-1
clone_size: few

cdr3_nt: TGTGCCAGCAGTTTTTCCGGGACAGGGGGCAGAGATACGCAGTATTTT
cdr3_aa: CASSFSGTGGRDTQYF
d_call: TRBD1
j_call: TRBJ2-3
v_call: TRBV2
clone_size: NA

cdr3_nt: TGCGCCAGCAGCCCGATTTTCGGCAGGGGGCTGGACGAGCAGTACTTC
cdr3_aa: CASSPIFGRGLDEQYF
d_call: TRBD1
j_call: TRBJ2-7
v_call: TRBV4-1
clone_size: few

cdr3_nt: TGTGCCTGGAGTACCTCGGGACTAGCGGGGCCAGAGACCCAGTACTTC
cdr3_aa: CAWSTSGLAGPETQYF
d_call: TRBD2
j_call: TRBJ2-5
v_call: TRBV30
clone_size: NA

cdr3_nt: TGTGCCAGCAGCCAACGAGGCTACAGGGGGAAGCCCGGGGAGCTGTTTTTT
cdr3_aa: CASSQRGYRGKPGELFF
d_call: TRBD1
j_call: TRBJ2-2
v_call: TRBV4-2
clone_size: NA

cdr3_nt: TGTGCCAGCAGTCACACAGGGGGCCGGAACGAGCAGTACTTC
cdr3_aa: CASSHTGGRNEQYF
d_call: TRBD1
j_call: TRBJ2-7
v_call: TRBV6-2/TRBV6-3
clone_size: few

cdr3_nt: TGTGCCAGCAGCCCGGACAGGGTAAACACTGAAGCTTTCTTT
cdr3_aa: CASSPDRVNTEAFF
d_call: TRBD1
j_call: TRBJ1-1
v_call: TRBV7-2
clone_size: NA

cdr3_nt: TGTGCCAGTGCTAGCGGGAGGGCCGTAGATACGCAGTATTTT
cdr3_aa: CASASGRAVDTQYF
d_call: TRBD2
j_call: TRBJ2-3
v_call: TRBV19
clone_size: NA

cdr3_nt: TGTGCCAGCAAGACAGGGGGACGCGAGCAGTACTTC
cdr3_aa: CASKTGGREQYF
d_call: TRBD1
j_call: TRBJ2-7
v_call: TRBV6-5
clone_size: once

cdr3_nt: TGCGCCAGCAGCTTGGAGGCGGTCTCCTACGAGCAGTACTTC
cdr3_aa: CASSLEAVSYEQYF
d_call: NA
j_call: TRBJ2-7
v_call: TRBV5-1
clone_size: few

cdr3_nt: TGTGCCAGCTCACGGGCGAGCTCCTACGAGCAGTACTTC
cdr3_aa: CASSRASSYEQYF
d_call: NA
j_call: TRBJ2-7
v_call: TRBV18
clone_size: once

cdr3_nt: TGTGCCATCAGTGGGACAAATCAGCCCCAGCATTTT
cdr3_aa: CAISGTNQPQHF
d_call: NA
j_call: TRBJ1-5
v_call: TRBV10-3
clone_size: few

cdr3_nt: TGCGCCAGCAGCCCGGGACAGCCTACGGACACTGAAGCTTTCTTT
cdr3_aa: CASSPGQPTDTEAFF
d_call: TRBD1
j_call: TRBJ1-1
v_call: TRBV5-1
clone_size: NA

cdr3_nt: TGTGCCAGCAGCGCCCTCCCGGGAGTCCAAAATCAGCCCCAGCATTTT
cdr3_aa: CASSALPGVQNQPQHF
d_call: NA
j_call: TRBJ1-5
v_call: TRBV6-2/TRBV6-3
clone_size: NA

cdr3_nt: TGTGCCAGCTCACCCAACACAGGGAATCAGCCCCAGCATTTT
cdr3_aa: CASSPNTGNQPQHF
d_call: NA
j_call: TRBJ1-5
v_call: TRBV18
clone_size: few

cdr3_nt: TGTGCCAGCAGTGAGTCGACAGGGGGTGGCTACACCTTC
cdr3_aa: CASSESTGGGYTF
d_call: TRBD1
j_call: TRBJ1-2
v_call: TRBV25-1
clone_size: NA

cdr3_nt: TGTGCCAGCTCACCTACACAGGTCCTGAACACTGAAGCTTTCTTT
cdr3_aa: CASSPTQVLNTEAFF
d_call: NA
j_call: TRBJ1-1
v_call: TRBV18
clone_size: NA

cdr3_nt: TGTGCCAGCAGCATGGGACAGGGAGTCCTCTACGAGCAGTACTTC
cdr3_aa: CASSMGQGVLYEQYF
d_call: TRBD1
j_call: TRBJ2-7
v_call: TRBV7-2
clone_size: NA

cdr3_nt: TGTGCCAGCAGCCAAGTTAGATTATCTATAGTCACAGATACGCAGTATTTT
cdr3_aa: CASSQVRLSIVTDTQYF
d_call: NA
j_call: TRBJ2-3
v_call: TRBV14
clone_size: many

cdr3_nt: TGTGCCACCAGTGATCCAAACTCTGGGGCCAACGTCCTGACTTTC
cdr3_aa: CATSDPNSGANVLTF
d_call: NA
j_call: TRBJ2-6
v_call: TRBV24-1
clone_size: NA

cdr3_nt: TGTGCCAGCAGTTTATTACGAGACACTGAAGCTTTCTTT
cdr3_aa: CASSLLRDTEAFF
d_call: NA
j_call: TRBJ1-1
v_call: TRBV12-3/TRBV12-4
clone_size: NA

cdr3_nt: TGTGCCAGTAGTGTCCTAACAGGGGCTAACACCGGGGAGCTGTTTTTT
cdr3_aa: CASSVLTGANTGELFF
d_call: TRBD1
j_call: TRBJ2-2
v_call: TRBV19
clone_size: NA

cdr3_nt: TGCGCCAGCAGCTTGCGCGGGGGGCGCGTTCGTACTAATGAAAAACTGTTTTTT
cdr3_aa: CASSLRGGRVRTNEKLFF
d_call: NA
j_call: TRBJ1-4
v_call: TRBV5-1
clone_size: NA

cdr3_nt: TGTGCCAGCAGCCAAACAGGGAGCAATCAGCCCCAGCATTTT
cdr3_aa: CASSQTGSNQPQHF
d_call: NA
j_call: TRBJ1-5
v_call: TRBV5-4
clone_size: few